This T cell receptor (beta chain) was identified in a study of early T cells in non-severe SARS-CoV-2 infection. Study overall: Alpha and beta chains were unpaired, from unsorted whole-blood bulk RNA.

This clonotype was found many times. Its antigen is not identified. The germline V gene encodes CDR1 SQVTM and CDR2 ANQGSEA. V was trimmed by 3 bases and J by 4 bases, leaving 12 bases between them. The CDR3 loop spans 13 amino acids. Study findings and constraints: Reliance on VDJdb matching favored anti-spike CD8 responses; private and CD4 specificities were missed.

Tagging with unique molecular identifiers was applied to individual cDNA molecules. TCRdb reprocessed the 5' RACE reads via MiXCR and lists one record per CDR3 protein. The top ten hold 4.6% of the sample, which has roughly 47,000 distinct CDR3 sequences, 20% to 25% seen once. The V gene is TRBV29-1, the J gene TRBJ1-2; the D gene is possibly TRBD1 (6 bases). The sequenced sample was whole blood, obtained at baseline. This TCR derives from an adult who was a healthcare worker with PCR-confirmed SARS-CoV-2 infection or an uninfected control (not recorded which). The CDR3 coding sequence is TGCAGCGTTGAGGGAGGGGGAATCTATGGCTACACCTTC. Translated, it gives CSVEGGGIYGYTF.